Below, one T cell receptor (beta chain) is given with its context. Antigen specificity is unknown. The data stem from a study of cytomegalovirus exposure and HLA in healthy donors. Turning to the study itself: A subsequent analysis reported that the roughly 120 validation repertoires were produced on the same platform that had also been used for the roughly 670 first-cohort repertoires.

General study findings and limits: Most TCR sequences were seen very rarely across donors, but some public TCRs occurred in many. The classifier reportedly diagnosed cytomegalovirus status with high sensitivity and specificity. Specific recognition of CMV antigens was confirmed in vitro for a few chains (all CMV-associated).

Germline V CDR1 and CDR2: SGHRS, YFSETQ. The CDR3 is 15 amino acids. The ends were cut back, 7 bases at V and 6 bases at J, with 22 bases in the middle. This table comes from immunoSEQ multiplex PCR, and its TCRdb copy is limited to in-frame clones, with some not included. The data contain about 98,000 clones, about 94% of them seen just once; the ten biggest clones take up roughly 0.9%. The sequence was collected from a woman aged 18-35 years in good health and CMV-seronegative. The genes are TRBV5-1 and TRBJ1-1; weak D call: TRBD1 (5 bases). Material for sequencing was PBMCs. CDR3 nucleotides: TGCGCCAGCCGGCTAGGGACTACGCTAGGCGCTGAAGCTTTCTTT. This translates into CASRLGTTLGAEAFF.